This T cell receptor (beta chain) originates from a study of cytomegalovirus exposure and HLA in healthy donors (dated by TCRdb to 2016 to 2017). Background on the whole study: An earlier analysis of some 600 of the donors reported about 260 Gb of sequence data and some 110 million unique TCR beta sequences obtained from approximately 180 million T cells. About 280 gigabases of sequencing data and around 90 million unique TCR sequences made up an early release that covered fewer than 650 HLA-typed donors. Of the 300 to 500 genotyped donors, approximately 80% were placed in the genetic ancestry cluster associated with self-reported Caucasian donors. The study aimed to test whether cataloging public T cell receptors could reveal signatures of past pathogen exposure. The study used immunosequencing to profile the T cell repertoires of several hundred subjects and linked those repertoires to cytomegalovirus serostatus. Along with the 666-subject first cohort, a separate validation cohort of some 130 different subjects was used. To predict cytomegalovirus infection status, the study combined high-throughput TCR immunosequencing, statistical association of individual TCRs with disease status, and machine learning. To study patterns of TCR occurrence, a later analysis re-analyzed previously published TCR beta repertoires from several hundred donors and added high-resolution HLA genotyping. Rather than drawing on any new phenotypic data, the later analysis identified candidate immune exposures from TCR beta sequences and the way those sequences occurred across donors. An earlier analysis of about 600 of the donors used high-throughput TCR beta sequencing to judge whether each TCR beta V gene segment behaved as functional or pseudogenic. Donor age, sex, ethnicity and CMV serostatus were compiled alongside the repertoire data. A later genetic analysis took genome-wide SNP genotypes for about three fifths of the roughly 670 donors and used that subset as a discovery cohort. Every discovery cohort repertoire had been produced on one sequencing platform. Both class I and class II loci were covered by HLA typing, at four-digit resolution. The number of typed donors differed by locus: about 620-640 for A, B, C, DRB1 and DQB1; some 500 for DQA1; approximately 610 for DPA1; and roughly 450 for DPB1. Four to six DR-DQ haplotypes were handled as single units for association and clustering because linkage in the cohort was strong. Across some 400 genotyped donors of the cohort, an average of about 240,000 unique TCR beta nucleotide sequences per donor were sequenced, and roughly 17% of those sequences were non-productive.

The full study reports these points: According to a later genetic analysis, donors in an Asian-associated ancestry cluster had fewer N-insertions in productive TCRs than the approximately 690-donor mean. According to a later analysis, TCR association rates differed among HLA loci, with DRB1 alleles showing the most associated TCRs and HLA-C alleles showing the fewest. Because HLA typing was unavailable for some donors at each locus, only the typed subset was used in association tests. The study listed approximately 150 TCR beta chains as associated with cytomegalovirus. Because counts were too low, about 17 rarely observed V segments, including chromosome 9 orphons, were excluded from the earlier analysis of 587 of the donors. Strong co-occurrence of HLA alleles, especially DR and DQ, made assigning TCR associations to individual alleles difficult. The 87-base-pair reads could not distinguish some IMGT-functional V segments, including TRBV6-2 and TRBV6-3, so those segments were excluded. Roughly uniform sequencing depth across donors was assumed in presence/absence analyses, although this assumption may not hold. According to a later analysis, parvovirus B19, influenza, CMV and Epstein-Barr virus appeared linked to several top co-occurrence clusters. For the cohort, immune exposure information was limited to CMV serostatus. Across donors, most TCR sequences were observed very rarely, whereas some public TCRs were present in many individuals. Specific HLA alleles were associated with 15,000 to 20,000 TCR beta sequences at a false discovery rate of 0.05 in a later analysis. A further reported finding was that TCR beta sequences accurately predicted the HLA-A and HLA-B alleles for most subjects in the first cohort. Linkage disequilibrium might explain the correlated functional status among segregating V segments, but an unknown experimental factor could not be ruled out. A cluster of highly shared sequence variants was judged likely to represent a technical artifact of the sequencing pipeline. V-gene and J-gene trimming of TCR beta chains was associated with a missense DCLRE1C variant in a later genetic analysis, and the association was replicated in an independent cohort. The classifier was reported to diagnose cytomegalovirus status with high specificity and sensitivity in both the original and validation cohorts. A later analysis found that most CMV-associated TCR beta chains appeared HLA-restricted, with HLA associations seemingly driven largely by CMV exposure. In an earlier analysis of 587 of the donors, most TCR beta V segments appeared in productive rearrangements about 87% or about 30% of the time, broadly matching IMGT annotations. In vitro tests confirmed that three of the cytomegalovirus-associated TCR beta chains recognize cytomegalovirus antigens. The authors suggested that the approach could potentially be generalized to other disease states and immunological phenotypes. In a later analysis, HLA-associated TCR beta chains were found to be more clonally expanded and to have lower generation probabilities than equally common non-associated chains. The cohort was sequenced for TCR beta chains only, and without alpha or paired-chain data the features that could be detected were limited.

The protocol used for the library was the immunoSEQ multiplex PCR assay. For the multiplex PCR, a mixture combining 60 forward primers for TCR Vbeta segments and 13 reverse primers for TCR Jbeta segments was used. The CDR3 region of rearranged TCR beta genes was amplified from genomic DNA by a multiplex PCR assay. Amplified TCR beta libraries were sequenced as 87-base-pair reads on the Illumina HiSeq System. Per the source publication's procedure: In a later analysis, tens of millions of unique TCR beta chains were counted across the roughly 610 repertoires, and approximately 11 million of these chains were shared by at least two donors. To remove PCR and sequencing errors, raw reads were error-corrected and collapsed into unique sequences using a nearest-neighbor algorithm that merged closely related sequences. Alignment of CDR3 sequences to IMGT reference sequences was used to assign V, D and J gene segments. For a sequence to be retained, at least a six-nucleotide match to both a V gene segment and a J gene segment was required. A rearrangement was called productive if the CDR3 had no stop codons and remained in frame with V and J, and every other rearrangement was called non-productive. Following IMGT convention, CDR3 was defined as the stretch from the second conserved V-encoded cysteine up to the conserved J-encoded phenylalanine. Sequences without an unambiguous match to a single V gene segment were excluded from the earlier analysis of a few hundred of the donors. An earlier analysis of 500 to 700 of the donors classified V segments as functional when productive rearrangements were above 56.7% and as segregating when the standard deviation between donors was above 5%. To diagnose cytomegalovirus status from the catalog of TCR beta chain sequences, a statistical classification framework was built. In a later analysis, V and J genes were assigned by comparing TCR nucleotide sequences against IMGT/GENE-DB human TR gene sequences. A later analysis assigned CDR3 sequences and most-parsimonious VDJ recombination scenarios with the TCRdist pipeline. In a later analysis, each TCR beta chain was defined by its CDR3 amino acid sequence together with its V-gene family, and reads lacking a unique V-gene family were excluded. To address suspected cross-contamination and a sequencing artifact, a later analysis removed 592 highly shared, low-generation-probability nucleotide sequences. In a later analysis, a clonal expansion index was calculated for each public chain from normalized within-repertoire ranks of inferred template counts. In a later analysis, generation probabilities were computed with a VDJ recombination model fitted to out-of-frame rearrangements, and the resulting probabilities were checked against IGoR. In a later analysis, hypergeometric tests were used to score TCR-TCR, TCR-HLA and TCR-CMV co-occurrence, with a repertoire-size bias correction applied to TCR pairs. False discovery rates were estimated in a later analysis by permuting HLA or CMV assignments 20 times. In a later analysis, co-occurring TCRs were grouped using DBSCAN, with TCRdist sequence similarity added in when clustering inside HLA-allele-positive subsets. For co-occurrence clustering, repertoires with fewer than 30,000 or more than 120,000 public chains were excluded, along with five repertoires with anomalous nucleotide sharing. As stored in TCRdb, this immuneACCESS dataset retains in-frame rearrangements with V and J assigned. A fraction of the clones does not appear; measured against another copy, unresolved V genes explain less than half of the discrepancy, and the remainder lacks a known reason. V, J and clone size were drawn from that table, and D and trimming were deduced from the DNA. This sample gives 95,000 to 150,000 clones in total; about 80% of them show up just once. Around 3.6% of the sample is in the top ten clones.

The junction shows trimming of 4 bases on V and 2 bases on J, and the gene matches do not reach 11 bases of it. Per the germline V gene, SGHRS is the CDR1 and YFSETQ is the CDR2. Spanning cysteine to phenylalanine, the CDR3 consists of 16 amino acids. The retained sequence is limited to the CDR3, 48 bases, with the frame set at the first base. The cohort comprised 666 healthy bone marrow donors. At the time of sampling, all cohort members were nominally healthy, though unrecorded immune exposures were likely present. The donor was CMV seronegative and belonged to the group of around 350 seronegative cohort members. Each donor provided a peripheral blood sample, and peripheral blood mononuclear cells were used for TCR beta sequencing. Genomic DNA was extracted from the blood cell samples with the Qiagen DNeasy Blood Extraction Kit. Of note for this clone: Its antigen remains undetermined. There are no base qualities to consult, and no much larger clone falls within one base.

The origin of this receptor is a man aged 40-50 years in good health and CMV-seronegative. The sequence is built from TRBV5-1 and TRBJ2-7; 8 nucleotides in the junction match TRBD2. The sample comprised PBMCs. The nucleotide sequence is TGCGCCAGCAGCCCTACCCCGACGGGGGGGACCTACGAGCAGTACTTC. Its protein is CASSPTPTGGTYEQYF.